The 21 T cell receptor beta chains below all came from one sample that was sequenced in a study of T cell changes during pregnancy in multiple sclerosis (dated by TCRdb to between 2017 and 2020). Library preparation employed the immunoSEQ multiplex PCR assay. Not all clones reach the TCRdb copy of this immuneACCESS table, which keeps in-frame sequences only. Checked studies attribute under half of the gap to unresolved V genes and leave the rest unexplained. This sample holds around 20,000 clones; around four fifths were observed only once. The top ten hold 15% to 17% of the sample. The source material was CD8+ T cells from peripheral blood mononuclear cells, sampled in the first trimester of pregnancy. These TCRs come from a female donor in good health, enrolled as a control in a pregnancy study.

The chain is built from TRBV9 and TRBJ2-2, with 11 bases aligning to TRBD2. Trimming took 4 bases from V and 4 from J; bases not matched to a gene: 9. Per germline, CDR1 SGDLS and CDR2 YYNGEE. CDR3 length equals 17 residues. CDR3 residues: CASSLRTGTSGTGELFF. DNA for the CDR3: TGTGCCAGCAGCTTACGAACCGGGACTAGCGGCACCGGGGAGCTGTTTTTT.

The chain links TRBV28 to TRBJ2-2; 12 bases are shared with TRBD2. This CDR3 is 14 amino acids long. V was clipped by 4 bases and J by 8 bases; unmatched bases: 2. Germline CDR1 reads MDHEN; CDR2 reads SYDVKM. The chain's CDR3 is CASSSTSGRGELFF. CDR3 in DNA: TGTGCCAGCAGTTCGACTAGCGGGAGAGGGGAGCTGTTTTTT.

The chain carries TRBV19 and TRBJ2-5, with TRBD2 as a possible D gene (7 bases). The CDR3 is made up of 12 amino acids. Germline V lookup: CDR1 LNHDA, CDR2 SQIVND (reference sequence). V lost 7 bases to trimming and J lost 5 bases, with 11 bases between them. The CDR3 sequence is CASKGGPETQYF. CDR3 sequence (DNA): TGTGCCAGTAAGGGGGGGCCCGAGACCCAGTACTTC.

Concerning this clone: At one end the junction does not follow the germline gene, possibly because of a read error. This rearrangement joins TRBV4-1 to TRBJ2-1, with D possibly matching TRBD1 (5 bases). The CDR3 runs to 15 residues. Per the germline V gene, CDR1 is MGHRA and CDR2 is YSYEKL. The DNA for the CDR3 is TGCGCCAGCAGCCAAACAGGATACTCCGACAATGAGCAGTTCTTC. Translation gives CASSQTGYSDNEQFF.

This chain links TRBV19 with TRBJ1-2; a weak D match, TRBD1 (6 bases). Trimming cost V 3 bases and J 5 bases, with 22 bases left between them. Germline CDR1 LNHDA, CDR2 SQIVND (reference sequence). The CDR3 is 17 residues long. The CDR3 spells CASSMGGPGQGFYGYTF. CDR3 DNA: TGTGCCAGTAGTATGGGCGGACCGGGGCAGGGGTTTTATGGCTACACCTTC.

This chain connects TRBV27 to TRBJ1-3; D is uncertain. Germline-derived CDR1 and CDR2 are MNHEY and SMNVEV (reference sequence). V lost 0 bases and J 0 bases, leaving 6 bases between the germline ends. CDR3 length: 15 residues. The CDR3 region has the DNA TGTGCCAGCAGTTTATCGCACGGCTCTGGAAACACCATATATTTT. Translated, it gives CASSLSHGSGNTIYF.

The rearrangement joins TRBV4-3 to TRBJ1-5; possibly TRBD1 for D (5 bases). The CDR3 consists of 14 residues. Germline CDR1 and CDR2: LGHNA and YSLEER. Trimming stripped 0 bases from V and 6 bases from J, with 9 bases between. The DNA of the CDR3 is TGCGCCAGCAGCCAAGAGGAGGGGCGTCAGCCCCAGCATTTT. Amino acid sequence: CASSQEEGRQPQHF.

V usage is TRBV27 and J usage is TRBJ1-2; no firm D call. Germline CDR1 MNHEY, CDR2 SMNVEV (reference sequence). Trimming cost V 2 bases and J 0 bases, with 10 bases left between them. The CDR3 extends over 15 amino acids. CDR3 in amino acids: CASSLRTGSNYGYTF. The CDR3 DNA follows: TGTGCCAGCAGTTTAAGGACGGGATCTAACTATGGCTACACCTTC.

The V call is TRBV19, the J call TRBJ2-2, with D hard to call. Trimming removed 5 bases from V and 3 bases from J, with 10 bases in between. From germline, CDR1 is LNHDA and CDR2 SQIVND (reference sequence). This CDR3 region has 14 residues. As DNA, the CDR3 is TGTGCCAGTAGTCCCCTCGTATACACCGGGGAGCTGTTTTTT. Translating it yields CASSPLVYTGELFF.

CDR3 loop: CASSLGTGMAGKTNEQYF. In DNA, the CDR3 is TGTGCCAGCAGCTTGGGGACCGGCATGGCAGGGAAGACGAACGAGCAGTACTTC. The chain recombines TRBV5-4 with TRBJ2-7; possible D gene TRBD1, 5 bases. Germline V gene sequence: CDR1 SGHNT, CDR2 YYREEE (reference sequence). V lost 0 bases and J 5 bases, leaving 24 bases between the germline ends. CDR3 size: 18 residues.

J is TRBJ2-3 and V is TRBV10-3; 8 bases agree with TRBD1. This CDR3 has 13 residues. Germline CDR1 and CDR2: ENHRY and SYGVKD. V was pared by 10 bases and J by 6 bases, with 9 bases of the junction left unmatched. The DNA for the CDR3 is TGTGCCAACAGGGGGAGTAGTGGGGATACGCAGTATTTT. It is translated as CANRGSSGDTQYF.

This clone was picked up a small number of times. This chain connects TRBV18 to TRBJ2-1; TRBD2 matches 7 bases. Germline V gene lookup returns CDR1 KGHSH and CDR2 LQKENI. The CDR3 length is 16 residues. V dropped 6 bases and J dropped 7; count of bases not matched to a gene: 15. CDR3: CASSLEGAGFDNEQFF. CDR3 DNA: TGTGCCAGCTCGCTGGAAGGAGCGGGGTTTGATAATGAGCAGTTCTTC.

The chain couples TRBV4-1 to TRBJ2-3; the D is unclear. From germline, CDR1 is MGHRA and CDR2 YSYEKL. This CDR3 is 15 amino acids long. The germline V and J ends were trimmed by 1 base and 2 bases, with 10 bases remaining between them. CDR3 nucleotides: TGCGCCAGCAGCCAAGGGCAACCAGTCACAGATACGCAGTATTTT. It is translated as CASSQGQPVTDTQYF.

The chain uses TRBV29-1 and TRBJ2-7; D unclear. This CDR3 is built from 13 residues. Trimming removed 4 bases from V and 2 bases from J, with 12 bases in between. Germline-derived CDR1 and CDR2 are SQVTM and ANQGSEA. This chain's CDR3 is CSVAEVEPYEQYF. Here the CDR3 DNA reads TGCAGCGTTGCAGAAGTAGAGCCCTACGAGCAGTACTTC.

This clone was counted a single time. The genes are TRBV10-2 and TRBJ1-1; 8 bases agree with TRBD1. From germline, CDR1 is WSHSY and CDR2 SAAADI. V lost 0 bases, J lost 2 bases, and 14 bases stayed unmatched. CDR3 length equals 19 residues. Here the CDR3 reads CASSESAGGGLPFNTEAFF. The CDR3 coding sequence is TGCGCCAGCAGTGAGTCGGCAGGGGGCGGGTTACCCTTCAACACTGAAGCTTTCTTT.

The chain is built from TRBV30 and TRBJ1-3; D is undetermined. V lost 1 base and J 1 base, leaving 14 bases between the germline ends. Germline V gene lookup returns CDR1 GTSNPN and CDR2 SVGIG (reference sequence). There are 16 residues in the CDR3. CDR3 in amino acids: CAWSEITGSSGNTIYF. CDR3 DNA: TGTGCCTGGAGTGAGATTACCGGGAGTTCTGGAAACACCATATATTTT.

The chain has TRBV10-3 and TRBJ2-7, with a weak D call TRBD1 (5 bases). Between the trimmed V and J ends, which lost 5 bases and 2 bases, there was a span of 19 bases. Looked up from germline, CDR1 is ENHRY and CDR2 is SYGVKD. This CDR3 has 16 amino acids. The CDR3 reads CAISRTQGRETYEQYF. The CDR3, as DNA: TGTGCCATCAGTCGAACTCAGGGCAGGGAAACCTACGAGCAGTACTTC.

V usage is TRBV13 and J usage is TRBJ2-4, with 8 bases lining up with TRBD2. Losses at the gene ends were 4 bases for V and 5 bases for J; bases not matched to a gene: 10. The CDR3 is 16 residues long. CDR1 is PRHDT and CDR2 is FYEKMQ in the germline V gene (reference sequence). DNA of the CDR3: TGTGCCAGCAGCTCCTTGCGGGGGGCCCCCGAAAACATTCAGTACTTC. It codes for CASSSLRGAPENIQYF.

The gene calls are TRBV9 and TRBJ2-3, with TRBD2 matching over 8 bases. Trimming at V came to 7 bases and at J to 6 bases, leaving 7 bases not matched to a gene. CDR3 length: 13 residues. The germline CDR1 and CDR2 sequences are SGDLS and YYNGEE. This CDR3 reads CASSTSGGDTQYF. The DNA for the CDR3 is TGTGCCAGCTCCACCAGCGGGGGTGATACGCAGTATTTT.

This sequence joins TRBV5-4 and TRBJ2-3, with TRBD2 matching over 8 bases. Germline CDR1 reads SGHNT; CDR2 reads YYREEE (reference sequence). The CDR3 length is 17 residues. Trimming took 0 bases from V and 3 from J; bases not matched to a gene: 9. As DNA, the CDR3 is TGTGCCAGCAGCTTGGCGGGGGGGCCTGTTGAGACAGATACGCAGTATTTT. Translated: CASSLAGGPVETDTQYF.

The chain uses TRBV2 and TRBJ1-4, with D possibly matching TRBD1 (6 bases). The CDR3 runs to 15 residues. The ends were cut back, 3 bases at V and 5 bases at J, with 13 bases in the middle. Germline V gene sequence: CDR1 SNHLY, CDR2 FYNNEI. The CDR3 here is CASSDPRGGNEKLFF. The CDR3 region has the DNA TGTGCCAGCAGTGACCCGAGGGGGGGGAATGAAAAACTGTTTTTT.